These T cell receptor beta chains were read from a single sample in a study of CXCR3-negative and CXCR3-positive naive CD8 T cells. Using the 5' RACE reads, TCRdb records one entry per CDR3 protein without DNA. This listing includes some 6,900 distinct CDR3 sequences. The sample taken for sequencing was naive CXCR3+ CD8+ T cells from blood. The receptors derive from a human donor in good health. Some clones in this sample may be carry-over from other donors' samples. Each CDR3 is given with its conserved first and last residue. Each record gives: J gene, CDR3 length, clone size, V gene, CDR3 protein. Part of the rows lack a size; the others show once, few, many or a class for expanded clones.

>TRBJ2-7|14|-|TRBV29-1
CSVSTLDGAYEQYF
>TRBJ2-3|15|medium-sized|TRBV13
CASSSGDSRSDTQYF
>TRBJ2-1|13|-|TRBV10-2
CASSGREFDEQFF
>TRBJ2-1|13|-|TRBV7-9
CASSLQVGNEQFF
>TRBJ2-7|13|medium-sized|TRBV7-9
CASSLADGYEQYF
>TRBJ2-5|16|medium-sized|TRBV29-1
CSVEEGTGGWPETQYF
>TRBJ2-1|13|-|TRBV29-1
CSVGDRGHNEQFF
>TRBJ1-1|13|medium-sized|TRBV20-1
CSASQGSDTEAFF
>TRBJ2-2|15|-|TRBV14
CASSILAGVSGELFF
>TRBJ2-1|16|medium-sized|TRBV29-1
CSVGFSGGASYNEQFF
>TRBJ2-7|15|-|TRBV10-3
CAISESGLAGLEQYF
>TRBJ2-3|13|-|TRBV29-1
CSVEEKRSYTQYF
>TRBJ2-3|14|-|TRBV28
CASNPDRGRNTQYF
>TRBJ2-5|17|medium-sized|TRBV6-2/TRBV6-3
CASRPRETDLYQETQYF
>TRBJ1-1|13|-|TRBV14
CASSQRYSVEAFF
>TRBJ2-7|14|medium-sized|TRBV20-1
CSARDEGIRHEQYF
>TRBJ2-1|15|medium-sized|TRBV29-1
CSVSLVTGAWDEQFF
>TRBJ2-3|15|-|TRBV13
CASSLFGGDTDTQYF
>TRBJ1-1|17|-|TRBV23-1
CASSQPTRDRLNTEAFF
>TRBJ2-2|15|medium-sized|TRBV7-6
CASSGGQMNTGELFF
>TRBJ2-5|15|-|TRBV7-9
CASSFPQGYGETQYF
>TRBJ2-5|13|-|TRBV28
CASSLVQEETQYF
>TRBJ1-6|13|-|TRBV20-1
CSARQDSDSPLHF
>TRBJ2-2|18|medium-sized|TRBV12-3/TRBV12-4
CASSLGQGQRVNTGELFF
>TRBJ2-4|16|medium-sized|TRBV15
CATSRDQAGDKNIQYF
>TRBJ2-7|15|-|TRBV6-5
CASSYGRTGRVWQYF